One sample yielded the 18 T cell receptor beta chains listed below, sequenced in a study of T cells after yellow fever vaccination. In TCRdb, the 5' RACE reads were re-called with MiXCR into one record per CDR3 protein. The profile shows 360,000 or so distinct CDR3 sequences, about 9.9% of them singletons. The starting material was PBMCs, obtained on the day of the first yellow fever vaccination. Every receptor here comes from a man aged 18 to 29 who received the YFV17D yellow fever vaccine.

In this sample, this clonotype turned up a few times. The V gene is TRBV19, the J gene TRBJ1-1; D unclear. This CDR3 contains 13 residues. In germline, CDR1 is LNHDA, CDR2 SQIVND (reference sequence). V was shortened by 5 bases and J by 5 bases, with 12 bases between the two germline ends. This CDR3 is CASSPRLGTEAFF. The CDR3 DNA sequence: TGTGCCAGTAGTCCAAGATTAGGGACTGAAGCTTTCTTT.

The genes are TRBV10-2 and TRBJ2-7; D possibly corresponds to TRBD1 (5 bases). The CDR3 length is 13 residues. V was trimmed by 10 bases and J by 3 bases, leaving 16 bases between them. Germline V gene sequence: CDR1 WSHSY, CDR2 SAAADI. The CDR3 region has the DNA TGCGCCACCAGGGAACAGGTCCACTACGAGCAGTACTTC. It yields the protein CATREQVHYEQYF.

This rearrangement joins TRBV20-1 to TRBJ1-5; D gene uncertain. The germline V gene has CDR1 DFQATT and CDR2 SNEGSKA (reference sequence). The germline V and J ends were trimmed by 6 bases and 3 bases, with 9 bases remaining between them. The CDR3 sequence is 12 residues long. The CDR3 reads CSATQTNQPQHF. In DNA, the CDR3 is TGCAGTGCCACACAGACCAATCAGCCCCAGCATTTT.

V and J are TRBV12-3 or TRBV12-4 and TRBJ2-3, with D perhaps TRBD2 (5 bases). V lost 6 bases to trimming and J lost 0 bases, with 10 bases between them. This CDR3 is built from 14 residues. CDR3 residues: CASRRSGSTDTQYF. The CDR3 coding sequence is TGTGCCAGCAGGAGGAGCGGTAGCACAGATACGCAGTATTTT.

This clonotype was picked up a small number of times. The CDR3 nucleotides are TGCGCCAGCAGCCAAGACCCCCGACAGGGGAACGAGCAGTACTTC. Its protein is CASSQDPRQGNEQYF. The V call is TRBV4-3, the J call TRBJ2-7; 8 bases are shared with TRBD1. Germline CDR1 is LGHNA and CDR2 is YSLEER. The CDR3 runs to 15 residues. The ends lost 0 bases at V and 5 bases at J; junction bases unmatched: 6.

This clonotype came up a few times. This chain connects TRBV7-2 to TRBJ2-7; TRBD1 agrees at 7 bases. In germline, CDR1 is SGHTA, CDR2 FQGNSA. V lost 9 bases to trimming and J lost 3 bases; unmatched junction nucleotides: 2. CDR3 length: 11 residues. For the CDR3, the DNA is TGTGCCAGTGGGGACAGCTACGAGCAGTACTTC. The encoded protein is CASGDSYEQYF.

The sample holds a few counts of this clonotype. The chain recombines TRBV12-3 or TRBV12-4 with TRBJ2-3; D could derive from TRBD1 or TRBD2 (6 bases each). V shed 6 bases and J shed 2 bases, with 18 bases lying between them. The CDR3 consists of 16 residues. The CDR3 region has the DNA TGTGCCAGCAGCCCAAACAGGAGGGGGACCACAGATACGCAGTATTTT. Amino acid sequence: CASSPNRRGTTDTQYF.

This chain uses TRBV9 with TRBJ2-3; no firm D call. Germline values: CDR1 SGDLS, CDR2 YYNGEE. V was clipped by 1 base and J by 2 bases, with 14 bases between them. The CDR3 sequence is 16 residues long. As DNA, the CDR3 is TGTGCCAGCAGCGTAAGGGTAGAAGGACCCACAGATACGCAGTATTTT. Translating gives CASSVRVEGPTDTQYF.

At least ten counts were recorded for this clonotype. V is TRBV4-1 and J is TRBJ2-3; TRBD2 agrees at 7 bases. The CDR3 runs 17 residues. Unmatched junction bases numbered 14, after V lost 3 bases and J lost 5 bases. CDR1 and CDR2 from the germline V gene are MGHRA and YSYEKL. The CDR3 DNA is TGCGCCAGCAGCCAGAGCGGGAACACGGCTTTAGGAGATACGCAGTATTTT. It encodes CASSQSGNTALGDTQYF.

This chain uses TRBV15 with TRBJ1-4; unclear D gene. The germline V and J ends were trimmed by 4 bases and 2 bases, with 17 bases remaining between them. CDR3 size: 17 residues. CDR1 and CDR2 from the germline V gene are LNHNV and YYDKDF (reference sequence). The CDR3 is CATSKDKVVFTNEKLFF. The CDR3 nucleotides read TGTGCCACCAGCAAAGATAAGGTGGTATTCACTAATGAAAAACTGTTTTTT.

In this sample, this clonotype turned up a few times. The chain joins TRBV11-2 to TRBJ1-4; tentatively, D is TRBD1 (5 bases). This CDR3 comprises 17 residues. Trimming removed 5 bases from V and 7 bases from J, with 23 bases in between. Germline lookup yields CDR1 SGHAT and CDR2 FQNNGV. Here the CDR3 DNA reads TGTGCCAGCAGCCCCGGGGGAATGAGAGTAGGCGGTGAAAAACTGTTTTTT. This encodes CASSPGGMRVGGEKLFF.

CDR3 coding DNA: TGCGCCAGCAGTGAAAGGCAGGGAAGGGGAGAGACCCAGTACTTC. It specifies CASSERQGRGETQYF. The chain uses TRBV10-1 and TRBJ2-5; TRBD1 is a possible D gene (5 bases). The germline V gene encodes CDR1 WNHNN and CDR2 SYGVQD (reference sequence). The CDR3 has 15 amino acids. V gave up 3 bases and J gave up 4 bases, with 15 bases separating them.

This clonotype was observed many times. The chain recombines TRBV6-2 or TRBV6-3 with TRBJ2-7; D might be TRBD1 (5 bases). This CDR3 comprises 12 residues. Looked up from germline, CDR1 is MNHEY and CDR2 is SVGEGT. The ends were cut back, 6 bases at V and 5 bases at J, with 11 bases in the middle. As DNA, the CDR3 is TGTGCCAGCAGGACCCAGGACAACGAGCAGTACGTC. It encodes CASRTQDNEQYV.

This clonotype came up a few times. The chain recombines TRBV5-1 with TRBJ2-1, with D perhaps TRBD1 (5 bases). Germline V lookup: CDR1 SGHRS, CDR2 YFSETQ. Trimming took 2 bases from V and 6 from J, leaving 9 bases between them. The CDR3 sequence is 13 residues long. CDR3 nucleotide sequence: TGCGCCAGCAGCTTCCATGACAGCAATGAGCAGTTCTTC. Protein product: CASSFHDSNEQFF.

This clonotype was found a few times. The chain couples TRBV7-2 to TRBJ1-3; 7 bases align to TRBD1. The germline gives CDR1 SGHTA, CDR2 FQGNSA. This CDR3 spans 14 amino acids. V lost 4 bases to trimming and J lost 6 bases; unmatched junction nucleotides: 6. CDR3: CASSSDRDENTIYF. CDR3 nucleotides: TGTGCCAGCAGCTCTGACAGGGATGAAAACACCATATATTTT.

V is TRBV7-9 and J is TRBJ1-2; D uncertain. There are 14 residues in the CDR3. V lost 5 bases and J 6 bases, leaving 16 bases between the germline ends. Germline loops: CDR1 SEHNR, CDR2 FQNEAQ (reference sequence). The CDR3 DNA sequence: TGTGCCAGCAGCCCCTCAGGCCCCGTCCATGGCTACACCTTC. Its translation is CASSPSGPVHGYTF. Full variable domain (missing parts from reference TRBV7-9 and TRBJ1-2): DTGVSQNPRHKITKRGQNVTFRCDPISEHNRLYWYRQTLGQGPEFLTYFQNEAQLEKSRLLSDRFSAERPKGSFSTLEIQRTEQGDSAMYLCASSPSGPVHGYTFGSGTRLTVV.

The genes are TRBV7-8 and TRBJ1-1, with D possibly matching TRBD1 (5 bases). Germline V gene sequence: CDR1 SGHVS, CDR2 FQNEAQ. Deletions cut 2 bases from V and 9 bases from J, with 19 bases between. The CDR3 is made up of 15 amino acids. This CDR3 is CASSLREGQGGKAFF. CDR3 in DNA: TGTGCCAGCAGCTTACGAGAAGGGCAGGGAGGAAAAGCTTTCTTT.

This clonotype occurred a few times. This chain joins TRBV5-1 and TRBJ2-5; the D gene is possibly TRBD1 (6 bases). Germline V lookup: CDR1 SGHRS, CDR2 YFSETQ. The ends were cut back, 4 bases at V and 4 bases at J, with 11 bases in the middle. This CDR3 has 13 amino acids. CDR3 DNA sequence: TGCGCCAGCAGCCAGATACAGGGAGAGACCCAGTACTTC. It translates to CASSQIQGETQYF.